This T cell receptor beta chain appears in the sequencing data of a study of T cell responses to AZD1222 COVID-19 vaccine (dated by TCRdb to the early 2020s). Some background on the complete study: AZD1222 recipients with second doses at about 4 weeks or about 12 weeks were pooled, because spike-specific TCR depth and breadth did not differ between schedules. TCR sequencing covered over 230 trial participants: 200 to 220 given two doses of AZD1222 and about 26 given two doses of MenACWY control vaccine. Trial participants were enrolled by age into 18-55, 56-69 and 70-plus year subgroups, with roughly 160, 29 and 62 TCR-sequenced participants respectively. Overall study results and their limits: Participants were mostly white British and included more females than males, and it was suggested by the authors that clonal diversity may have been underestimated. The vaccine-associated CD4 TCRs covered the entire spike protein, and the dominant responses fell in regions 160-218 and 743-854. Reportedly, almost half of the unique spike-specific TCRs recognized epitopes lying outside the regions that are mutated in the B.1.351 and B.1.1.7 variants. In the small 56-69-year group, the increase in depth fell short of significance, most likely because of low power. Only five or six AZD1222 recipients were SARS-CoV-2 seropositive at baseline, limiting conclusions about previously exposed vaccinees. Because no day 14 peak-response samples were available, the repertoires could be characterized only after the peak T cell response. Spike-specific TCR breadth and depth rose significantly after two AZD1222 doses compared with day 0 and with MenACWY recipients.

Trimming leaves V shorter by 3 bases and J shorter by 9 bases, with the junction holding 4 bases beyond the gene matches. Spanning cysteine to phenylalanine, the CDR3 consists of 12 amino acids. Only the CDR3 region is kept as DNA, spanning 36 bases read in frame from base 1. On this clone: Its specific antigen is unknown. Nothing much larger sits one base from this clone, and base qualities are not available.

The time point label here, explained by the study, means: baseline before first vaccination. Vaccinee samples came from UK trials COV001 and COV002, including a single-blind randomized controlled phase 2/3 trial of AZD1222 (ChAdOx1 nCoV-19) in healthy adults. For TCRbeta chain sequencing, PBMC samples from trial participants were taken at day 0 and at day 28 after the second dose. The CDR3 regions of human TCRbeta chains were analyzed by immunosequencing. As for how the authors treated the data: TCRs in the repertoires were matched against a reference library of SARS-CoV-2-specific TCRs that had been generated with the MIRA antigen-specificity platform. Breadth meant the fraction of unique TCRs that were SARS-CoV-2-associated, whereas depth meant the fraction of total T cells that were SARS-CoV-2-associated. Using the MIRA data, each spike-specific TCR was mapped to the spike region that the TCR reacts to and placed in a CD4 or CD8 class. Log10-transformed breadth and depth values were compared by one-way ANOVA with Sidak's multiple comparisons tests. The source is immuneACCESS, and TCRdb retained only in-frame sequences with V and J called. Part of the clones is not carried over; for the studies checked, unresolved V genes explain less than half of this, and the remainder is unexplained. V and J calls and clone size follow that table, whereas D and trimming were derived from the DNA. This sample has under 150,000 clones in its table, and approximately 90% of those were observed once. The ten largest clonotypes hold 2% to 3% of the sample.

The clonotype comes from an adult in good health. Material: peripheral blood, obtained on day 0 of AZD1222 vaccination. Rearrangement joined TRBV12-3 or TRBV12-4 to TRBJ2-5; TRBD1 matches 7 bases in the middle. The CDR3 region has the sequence CASSFSQGAQYF. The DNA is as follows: TGTGCCAGCAGTTTCTCTCAGGGGGCCCAGTACTTC.